This T cell receptor beta chain comes out of a study of T-cell memory formation after mild COVID-19. The wider study: TCR clusters showed largely donor specificity. Whole-study results and caveats: Some clones that responded turned up in pre-infection memory, which suggests that cross-reactive memory joined in. Later expanders leaned toward CD4+, whereas clones contracting from day 15 to 85 were balanced CD4/CD8.

Only a few counts were recorded for this clonotype. The antigen is undetermined. Germline CDR1 and CDR2: LNHDA and SQIVND (reference sequence). The CDR3 covers 15 residues. V shed 5 bases and J 3 bases; nucleotides not matched to a gene: 9. TCR alpha and TCR beta cDNA libraries carrying sample barcodes and UMIs were produced by 5'RACE using constant-segment primers. TCRdb reprocessed the 5' RACE reads via MiXCR and lists one record per CDR3 protein. The sample yields about 560,000 distinct CDR3 sequences, about a fifth seen once. Sequencing was performed on PBMCs or a T cell subset sorted from them (not recorded which). This chain uses TRBV19 with TRBJ2-7, with 8 bases identical to TRBD1. The receptor's source is an adult woman who had mild COVID-19 (a few samples of this study predate the infection). Cell type and time point are not known. CDR3 sequence (DNA): TGTGCCAGTAGTGAAGGGACAGGTCCTCTCTACGAGCAGTACTTC. It yields the protein CASSEGTGPLYEQYF. Combining the CDR3 with reference TRBV19 and TRBJ2-7 gives the whole variable domain DGGITQSPKYLFRKEGQNVTLSCEQNLNHDAMYWYRQDPGQGLRLIYYSQIVNDFQKGDIAEGYSVSREKKESFPLTVTSAQKNPTAFYLCASSEGTGPLYEQYFGPGTRLTVT.